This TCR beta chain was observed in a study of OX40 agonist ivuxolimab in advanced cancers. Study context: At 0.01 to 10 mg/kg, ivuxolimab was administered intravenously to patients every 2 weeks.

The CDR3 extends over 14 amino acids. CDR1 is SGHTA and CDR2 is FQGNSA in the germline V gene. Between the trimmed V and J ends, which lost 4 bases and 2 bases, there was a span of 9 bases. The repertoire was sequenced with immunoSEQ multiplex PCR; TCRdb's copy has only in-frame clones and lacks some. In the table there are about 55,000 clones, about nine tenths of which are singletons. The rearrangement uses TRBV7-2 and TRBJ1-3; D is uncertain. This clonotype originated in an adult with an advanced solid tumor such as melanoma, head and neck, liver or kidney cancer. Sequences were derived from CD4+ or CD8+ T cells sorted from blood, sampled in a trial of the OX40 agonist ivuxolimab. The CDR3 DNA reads TGTGCCAGCAGCTCAAGGTTGGCTGGAAACACCATATATTTT. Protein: CASSSRLAGNTIYF.